Following are 8 T cell receptor beta chains from one sample sequenced in a study of T cells in Graves' hyperthyroidism and ophthalmopathy. The TCR beta CDR3 regions underwent amplification using RNA transcripts as the source. In the first-round RT-PCR of the TCR CDR3, the HTBI primer set was used. TCRdb re-derived calls from the multiplex PCR reads in MiXCR, one entry per CDR3 protein. The sample shows under 350,000 distinct CDR3 sequences, around 23% of them seen only once. Sequenced sample: blood. Receptors were obtained from a woman aged 50 to 60 with Graves' hyperthyroidism.

This clonotype appeared many times. The chain joins TRBV28 to TRBJ1-2, with D maybe TRBD1 (5 bases). Per the germline V gene, CDR1 is MDHEN and CDR2 is SYDVKM. V lost 4 bases and J 4 bases, leaving 10 bases between the germline ends. There are 13 residues in the CDR3. CDR3: CASSSGPTYGYTF. The CDR3 DNA sequence: TGTGCCAGCAGTTCGGGGCCTACCTATGGCTACACCTTC.

Regarding this clonotype: This could be a read error, since a much larger clone is one nucleotide away. The chain combines TRBV9 with TRBJ2-6; D gene ambiguous. Germline CDR1 SGDLS, CDR2 YYNGEE. The CDR3 extends over 16 amino acids. The CDR3 bases are TGTGCCAGCGGCGTAGGAGTGTTCTCTGGGGCCAACGTCCTGACTTTC. Residues: CASGVGVFSGANVLTF.

This clonotype has at least ten counts. This chain links TRBV11-2 with TRBJ2-1; D is undetermined. Looked up from germline, CDR1 is SGHAT and CDR2 is FQNNGV. The CDR3 has 14 amino acids. V was cut by 4 bases and J by 6 bases, with 13 bases left in between. CDR3 region: CASSSLRFPNEQFF. The CDR3 bases are TGTGCCAGCAGCTCCCTACGGTTTCCCAATGAGCAGTTCTTC.

This clonotype was observed at least ten times. The chain is built from TRBV12-3 or TRBV12-4 and TRBJ1-6; 8 positions match TRBD1. The CDR3 runs to 15 residues. V dropped 6 bases and J dropped 9; count of bases not matched to a gene: 10. CDR3 DNA sequence: TGTGCCAGCAGACCCGGGACAGGAGATTTTTCACCCCTCCACTTT. This gives the protein CASRPGTGDFSPLHF.

The table lists this clonotype with a few counts. A much larger clone is a single base away; this may be a read error. The chain has TRBV28 and TRBJ1-5, with D uncertain. The germline gives CDR1 MDHEN, CDR2 SYDVKM. CDR3 length: 13 residues. CDR3 nucleotides: TGTACCAGCAGTTTACAACGCAATCAGCCCCAGCATTTT. Protein: CTSSLQRNQPQHF.

Only a few counts were recorded for this clonotype. V usage is TRBV10-1 and J usage is TRBJ2-2; D remains ambiguous. The CDR3 extends over 14 amino acids. V lost 4 bases, J lost 4 bases, and 10 bases lay in between. Per the germline V gene, CDR1 is WNHNN and CDR2 is SYGVQD (reference sequence). The CDR3 DNA sequence: TGCGCCAGCAGTGCAGACACTATCACCGGGGAGCTGTTTTTT. It yields the protein CASSADTITGELFF.

This clonotype has a count of ten or more. V gene TRBV12-3 or TRBV12-4 combines with J gene TRBJ1-4, with unresolved D. Trimming removed 5 bases from V and 4 bases from J, with 11 bases in between. CDR3 length: 14 amino acids. The CDR3 DNA reads as TGTGCCAGCAGTCCCCAAGCGAGTAATGAAAAACTGTTTTTT. Residues: CASSPQASNEKLFF.

This clonotype was seen ten or more times. CDR3 sequence: CASSADRSNQPQHF. CDR3 DNA sequence: TGTGCCAGCTCAGCGGACAGATCCAATCAGCCCCAGCATTTT. The rearrangement uses TRBV18 and TRBJ1-5, with D maybe TRBD1 (6 bases). Germline V gene lookup returns CDR1 KGHSH and CDR2 LQKENI. Trimming pared 5 bases from V and 3 bases from J, leaving 11 bases between. The CDR3 consists of 14 residues.